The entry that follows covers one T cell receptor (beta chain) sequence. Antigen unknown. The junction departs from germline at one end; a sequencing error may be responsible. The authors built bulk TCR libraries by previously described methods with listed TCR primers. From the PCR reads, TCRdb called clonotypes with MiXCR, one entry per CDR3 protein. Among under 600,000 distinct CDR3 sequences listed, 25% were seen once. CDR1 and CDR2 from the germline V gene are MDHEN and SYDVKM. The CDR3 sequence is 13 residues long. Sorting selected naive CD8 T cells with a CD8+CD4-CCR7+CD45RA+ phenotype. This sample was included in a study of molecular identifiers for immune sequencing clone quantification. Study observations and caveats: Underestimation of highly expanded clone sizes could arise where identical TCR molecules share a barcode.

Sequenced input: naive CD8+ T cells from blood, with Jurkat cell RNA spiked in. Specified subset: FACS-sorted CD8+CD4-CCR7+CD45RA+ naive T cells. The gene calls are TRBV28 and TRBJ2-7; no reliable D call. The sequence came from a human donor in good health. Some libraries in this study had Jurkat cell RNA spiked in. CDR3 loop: CTSSLGPAYEQYF. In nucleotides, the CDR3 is TGTACCAGCAGTTTGGGTCCAGCTTACGAGCAGTACTTC.